Presented here are 14 T cell receptor beta chains from one specimen sequenced in a study of human T cells and chemical hapten exposure. TCRdb called the RACE reads again in MiXCR, with one record for every CDR3 protein. The data show tens of thousands of distinct CDR3 sequences, around 10% seen once. As for time point: pre-sensitization, week 0. The treatment was: therapeutic diphenylcyclopropenone sensitization with weekly scalp DPC. The sequencing used whole blood, collected in connection with sensitization to the hapten diphenylcyclopropenone (DPC). The receptors here all came from a woman aged 35 to 49 with alopecia areata. Some clones in this sample may be carry-over from other donors' samples.

This clonotype came up many times. V and J are TRBV6-5 and TRBJ1-5; 7 nucleotides agree with TRBD1. The CDR3 spans 14 residues. Per the germline V gene, CDR1 is MNHEY and CDR2 is SVGAGI. Germline trimming cut 6 bases from V and 5 bases from J; bases unmatched to any gene: 7. The DNA for the CDR3 is TGTGCCAGCAGACGGGACAGTTCCTATCAGCCCCAGCATTTT. This translates into CASRRDSSYQPQHF.

The V call is TRBV18, the J call TRBJ2-2; D tentatively reads TRBD1 or TRBD2 (5 bases each). CDR3 length equals 16 residues. CDR1 is KGHSH and CDR2 is LQKENI in the germline V gene. V lost 5 bases and J 0 bases, leaving 13 bases between the germline ends. CDR3 residues: CASSSRDPPNTGELFF. CDR3 DNA sequence: TGTGCCAGCTCAAGCCGGGACCCCCCGAACACCGGGGAGCTGTTTTTT.

In its sample, this clonotype was seen a few times. The chain carries TRBV10-3 and TRBJ2-3, with a weak D call TRBD1 (6 bases). The CDR3 has 14 residues. Germline V CDR1 and CDR2: ENHRY, SYGVKD. With 8 bases removed from V and 1 base from J, the gap between germline ends came to 13 bases. The CDR3, as DNA: TGTGCCATCCAACAGGGCGGCGGCACAGATACGCAGTATTTT. Amino acids: CAIQQGGGTDTQYF.

This chain links TRBV24-1 with TRBJ2-5, with 10 positions matching TRBD1. The CDR3 sequence is 15 residues long. CDR1 and CDR2 from the germline V gene are KGHDR and SFDVKD. The V and J ends lost 2 bases and 4 bases, in that order; junction bases with no gene match: 3. CDR3 nucleotides: TGTGCCACCAGTGATTCCGACAGGGGGCTAGAGACCCAGTACTTC. It translates to CATSDSDRGLETQYF.

This clonotype was detected only once. The rearrangement uses TRBV28 and TRBJ2-5; no firm D call. Germline V CDR1 and CDR2: MDHEN, SYDVKM. This CDR3 is 14 amino acids long. Trimming pared 3 bases from V and 1 base from J, leaving 9 bases between. CDR3 amino acids: CASSLAASQETQYF. The CDR3 DNA is TGTGCCAGCAGTTTGGCAGCTTCCCAAGAGACCCAGTACTTC. Variable domain in full (rest from reference TRBV28 and TRBJ2-5): DVKVTQSSRYLVKRTGEKVFLECVQDMDHENMFWYRQDPGLGLRLIYFSYDVKMKEKGDIPEGYSVSREKKERFSLILESASTNQTSMYLCASSLAASQETQYFGPGTRLLVL.

The table lists this clonotype with many counts. The V call is TRBV5-4, the J call TRBJ1-1; TRBD1 agrees at 10 bases. The CDR3 is 15 amino acids. Trimming cost V 4 bases and J 1 base; bases outside gene matches: 4. Germline CDR1 is SGHNT and CDR2 is YYREEE (reference sequence). Here the CDR3 reads CASSRGDRGNTEAFF. The DNA of the CDR3 is TGTGCCAGCAGCCGGGGGGACAGGGGGAACACTGAAGCTTTCTTT.

The gene calls are TRBV7-8 and TRBJ2-3, with D unclear. Trimming shortened V by 5 bases and J by 5 bases, and 17 bases separated the two germline ends. Per the germline V gene, CDR1 is SGHVS and CDR2 is FQNEAQ. There are 15 residues in the CDR3. CDR3 nucleotide sequence: TGTGCCAGCAGCCCGGCAGGAGCCTTTAGAGATACGCAGTATTTT. As protein: CASSPAGAFRDTQYF.

The rearrangement links TRBV5-6 to TRBJ1-1, with 7 bases aligning to TRBD1. Looked up from germline, CDR1 is SGHDT and CDR2 is YYEEEE. V gave up 2 bases and J gave up 10 bases; unmatched junction bases: 5. The CDR3 has 12 amino acids. CDR3 DNA: TGTGCCAGCAGCTTAGGGGGCGCGGGAGCTTTCTTT. Translated: CASSLGGAGAFF.

The CDR3 spells CASSQGSGRIQETQYF. In DNA form, the CDR3 reads TGCGCCAGCAGCCAAGGGTCCGGGAGGATCCAAGAGACCCAGTACTTC. The chain has TRBV4-1 and TRBJ2-5; the match to TRBD2 covers 7 bases. The trim removed 1 base at V and 1 base at J, leaving 6 bases unmatched. The CDR3 runs to 16 residues. Germline V CDR1 and CDR2: MGHRA, YSYEKL.

At least ten counts were recorded for this clonotype. The rearrangement uses TRBV6-2 or TRBV6-3 and TRBJ2-2, with TRBD2 identical over 13 bases. Germline-derived CDR1 and CDR2 are MNHEY and SVGEGT. Trimming removed 7 bases from V and 9 bases from J; junction bases left unmatched: 11. The CDR3 has 16 residues. Here the CDR3 DNA reads TGTGCCAGCAACCATCCGGGACTAGCGGGGTCTCGGGAGCTGTTTTTT. This sequence encodes CASNHPGLAGSRELFF.

There are many counts of this clonotype. J is TRBJ2-1 and V is TRBV12-3 or TRBV12-4; 9 positions match TRBD1. The CDR3 runs to 17 residues. The V segment lost 5 bases and the J segment 2 bases; nucleotides outside the gene matches: 10. For the CDR3, the DNA is TGTGCCAGCAGTCCCTGGGGACAGGGTAGGGCCTACAATGAGCAGTTCTTC. It specifies CASSPWGQGRAYNEQFF.

The chain uses TRBV18 and TRBJ1-1, with D uncertain. The V end was cut by 6 bases, the J end by 1 base, with 6 bases between. The V gene's germline CDR1 is KGHSH and CDR2 LQKENI. This CDR3 comprises 12 residues. The CDR3 DNA is TGTGCCAGCTCCGCCCAGAACACTGAAGCTTTCTTT. Its translation: CASSAQNTEAFF.

This clonotype was found a few times. The chain links TRBV11-3 to TRBJ1-3; D is uncertain. The V end was cut by 1 base, the J end by 8 bases, with 18 bases between. Germline CDR1 and CDR2: SGHNT and YENEEA. This CDR3 region has 16 residues. CDR3: CASSLGVPADGDTIYF. The CDR3, as DNA: TGTGCCAGCAGCTTAGGAGTGCCAGCCGACGGGGACACCATATATTTT.

The CDR3 DNA reads as TGTGCCAGCAGCTTAGCGCAGGGGAACACTGAAGCTTTCTTT. This translates into CASSLAQGNTEAFF. J is TRBJ1-1 and V is TRBV7-4; possible D gene TRBD1, 5 bases. The CDR3 sequence is 14 residues long. Trimming shortened V by 0 bases and J by 1 base, and 6 bases separated the two germline ends. Germline assignment: CDR1 SGHVT and CDR2 SQSDAQ.